This T cell receptor (beta chain) was captured in a study of OX40 agonist ivuxolimab in advanced cancers. On the study more broadly: It was ivuxolimab, an agonistic anti-OX40 (CD134) antibody, that patients were treated with. Every 2 weeks, patients received ivuxolimab intravenously, dosed at 0.01 to 10 mg/kg. Patients were 65% to 85% male with ages roughly 20 to 90, mean 60. People who had prior anti-PD-1, anti-PD-L1 or anti-CTLA-4 therapy could take part, and about 40% had some.

Sequencing was performed with immunoSEQ multiplex PCR; in TCRdb, only in-frame clones are kept and a portion is missing. The top ten hold 23% of the sample, which has 35,000 to 45,000 clones, about four fifths seen once. The TCR was taken from an adult with an advanced solid tumor such as melanoma, head and neck, liver or kidney cancer. This specimen consisted of CD4+ or CD8+ T cells sorted from blood, obtained in a trial of the OX40 agonist ivuxolimab.

The CDR3 loop reads CASSPRPGEDSGNTIYF. In nucleotides, the CDR3 is TGTGCCAGCAGCCCCAGGCCGGGGGAAGACTCTGGAAACACCATATATTTT. This chain uses TRBV9 with TRBJ1-3, with D perhaps TRBD1 (5 bases). CDR3 length: 17 residues. The V and J ends lost 4 bases and 0 bases respectively, with 17 bases between them. The V gene's germline CDR1 is SGDLS and CDR2 YYNGEE.